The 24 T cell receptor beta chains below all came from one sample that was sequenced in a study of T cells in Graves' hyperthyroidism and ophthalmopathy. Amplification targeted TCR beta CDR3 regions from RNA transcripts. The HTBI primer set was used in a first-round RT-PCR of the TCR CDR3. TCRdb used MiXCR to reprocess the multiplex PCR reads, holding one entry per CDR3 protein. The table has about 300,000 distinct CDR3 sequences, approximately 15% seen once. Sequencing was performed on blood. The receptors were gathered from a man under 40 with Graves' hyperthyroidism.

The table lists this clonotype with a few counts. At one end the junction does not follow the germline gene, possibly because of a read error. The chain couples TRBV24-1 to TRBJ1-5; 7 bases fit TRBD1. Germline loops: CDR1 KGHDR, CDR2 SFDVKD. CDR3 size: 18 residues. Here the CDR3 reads CASSDNPLAGTENQPQHF. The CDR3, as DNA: TGTGCCTCCAGTGACAACCCTCTGGCCGGGACAGAAAATCAGCCCCAGCATTTT.

CDR3 nucleotides: TGTGCCAGCCGGGGACAGGTGGGCTACGAGCAGTACTTC. It codes for CASRGQVGYEQYF. J is TRBJ2-7 and V is TRBV6-1; TRBD1 matches at 8 bases. Per germline, CDR1 MNHNS and CDR2 SASEGT. The ends lost 8 bases at V and 3 bases at J; junction bases unmatched: 6. The CDR3 loop spans 13 amino acids.

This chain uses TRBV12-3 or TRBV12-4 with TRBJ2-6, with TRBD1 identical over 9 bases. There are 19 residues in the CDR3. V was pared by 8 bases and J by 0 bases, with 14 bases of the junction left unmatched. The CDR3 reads CASGSPQGAFSSGANVLTF. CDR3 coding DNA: TGTGCCAGCGGTTCTCCACAGGGGGCCTTTTCCTCTGGGGCCAACGTCCTGACTTTC.

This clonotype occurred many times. CDR3 loop: CSVQKTGGLSEAFF. The CDR3 nucleotides are TGCAGCGTCCAAAAGACAGGGGGGCTCTCTGAAGCTTTCTTT. The chain couples TRBV29-1 to TRBJ1-1; 9 bases line up with TRBD1. The CDR3 spans 14 residues. J was trimmed by 6 bases and V by 6 bases; bases with no gene match: 11. CDR1 is SQVTM, CDR2 ANQGSEA, per germline.

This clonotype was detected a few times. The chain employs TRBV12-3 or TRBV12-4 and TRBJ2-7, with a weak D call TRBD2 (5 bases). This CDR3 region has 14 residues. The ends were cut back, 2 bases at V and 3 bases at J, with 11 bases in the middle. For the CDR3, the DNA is TGTGCCAGCAGTTTAAGCGGAATGGACTACGAGCAGTACTTC. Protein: CASSLSGMDYEQYF.

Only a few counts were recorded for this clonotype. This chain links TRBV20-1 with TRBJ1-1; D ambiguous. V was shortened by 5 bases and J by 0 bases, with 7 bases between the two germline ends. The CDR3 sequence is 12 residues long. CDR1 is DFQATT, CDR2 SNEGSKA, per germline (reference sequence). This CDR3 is CSALQLNTEAFF. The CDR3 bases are TGCAGTGCTTTACAGCTGAACACTGAAGCTTTCTTT.

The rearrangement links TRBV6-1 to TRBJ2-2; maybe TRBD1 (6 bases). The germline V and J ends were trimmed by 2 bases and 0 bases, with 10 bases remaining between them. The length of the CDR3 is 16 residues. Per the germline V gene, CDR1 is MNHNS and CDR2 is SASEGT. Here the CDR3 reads CASSERAGANTGELFF. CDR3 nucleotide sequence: TGTGCCAGCAGTGAAAGGGCAGGGGCGAACACCGGGGAGCTGTTTTTT.

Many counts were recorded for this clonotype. For the CDR3, the DNA is TGCAGTGCCCGAGACAGTCATACCTACGAGCAGTACTTC. It encodes CSARDSHTYEQYF. The chain employs TRBV20-1 and TRBJ2-7; tentative D call: TRBD1 (5 bases). V was trimmed by 6 bases and J by 2 bases, leaving 14 bases between them. The length of the CDR3 is 13 residues. CDR1 is DFQATT, CDR2 SNEGSKA, per germline (reference sequence).

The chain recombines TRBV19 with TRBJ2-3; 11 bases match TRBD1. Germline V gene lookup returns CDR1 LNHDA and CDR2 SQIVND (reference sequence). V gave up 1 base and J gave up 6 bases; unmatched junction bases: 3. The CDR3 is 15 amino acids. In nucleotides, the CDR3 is TGTGCCAGTAGTATAGCGGGACAGGGGGAGGATACGCAGTATTTT. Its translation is CASSIAGQGEDTQYF.

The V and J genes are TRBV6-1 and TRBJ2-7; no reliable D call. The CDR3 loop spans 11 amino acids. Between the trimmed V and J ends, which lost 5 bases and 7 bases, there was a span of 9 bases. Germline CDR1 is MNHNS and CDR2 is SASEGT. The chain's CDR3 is CASSTSREQYF. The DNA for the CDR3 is TGTGCCAGCAGTACCTCGAGAGAGCAGTACTTC.

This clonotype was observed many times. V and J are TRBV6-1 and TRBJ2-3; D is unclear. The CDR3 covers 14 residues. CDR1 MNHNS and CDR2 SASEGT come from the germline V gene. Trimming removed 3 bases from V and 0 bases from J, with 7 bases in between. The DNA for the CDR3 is TGTGCCAGCAGTGACGACTCTAGCACAGATACGCAGTATTTT. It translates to CASSDDSSTDTQYF.

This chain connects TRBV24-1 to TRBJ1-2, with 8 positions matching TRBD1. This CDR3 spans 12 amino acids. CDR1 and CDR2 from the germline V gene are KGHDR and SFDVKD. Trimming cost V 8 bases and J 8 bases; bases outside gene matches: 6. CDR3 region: CATNGQGGGYTF. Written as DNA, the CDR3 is TGTGCCACCAACGGACAGGGAGGCGGCTACACCTTC.

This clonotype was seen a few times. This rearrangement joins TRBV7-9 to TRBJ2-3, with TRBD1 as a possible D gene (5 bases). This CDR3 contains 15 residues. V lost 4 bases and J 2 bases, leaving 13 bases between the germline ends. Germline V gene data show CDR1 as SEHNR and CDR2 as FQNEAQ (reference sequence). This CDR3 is CASSYLTVTTDTQYF. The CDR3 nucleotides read TGTGCCAGCAGCTATCTGACAGTGACCACAGATACGCAGTATTTT. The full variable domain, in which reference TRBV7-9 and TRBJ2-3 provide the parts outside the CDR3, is DTGVSQNPRHKITKRGQNVTFRCDPISEHNRLYWYRQTLGQGPEFLTYFQNEAQLEKSRLLSDRFSAERPKGSFSTLEIQRTEQGDSAMYLCASSYLTVTTDTQYFGPGTRLTVL.

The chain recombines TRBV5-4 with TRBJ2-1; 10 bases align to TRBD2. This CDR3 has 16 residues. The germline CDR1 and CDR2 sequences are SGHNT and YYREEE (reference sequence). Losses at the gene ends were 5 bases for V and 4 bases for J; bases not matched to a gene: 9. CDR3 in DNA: TGTGCCAGCAGTCCTAGGACTAGCGGAAATTACAATGAGCAGTTCTTC. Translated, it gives CASSPRTSGNYNEQFF.

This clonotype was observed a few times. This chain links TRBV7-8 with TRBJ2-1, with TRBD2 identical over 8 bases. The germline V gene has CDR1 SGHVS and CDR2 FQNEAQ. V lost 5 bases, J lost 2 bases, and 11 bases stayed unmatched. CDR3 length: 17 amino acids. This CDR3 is CASSDQTSGTTYNEQFF. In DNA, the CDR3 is TGTGCCAGCAGCGACCAAACTAGCGGAACAACCTACAATGAGCAGTTCTTC.

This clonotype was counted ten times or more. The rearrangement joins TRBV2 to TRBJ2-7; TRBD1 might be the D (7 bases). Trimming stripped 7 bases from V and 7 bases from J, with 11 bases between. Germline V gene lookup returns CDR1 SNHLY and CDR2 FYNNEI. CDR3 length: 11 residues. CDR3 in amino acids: CASNQGGEQYF. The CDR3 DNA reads TGTGCCAGCAACCAGGGGGGAGAGCAGTACTTC.

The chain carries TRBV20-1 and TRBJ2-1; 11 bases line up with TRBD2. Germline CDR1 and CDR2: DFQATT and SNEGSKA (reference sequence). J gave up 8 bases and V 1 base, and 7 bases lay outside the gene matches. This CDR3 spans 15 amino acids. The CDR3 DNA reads TGCAGTGCTAGAGGCCTTTTAGCGGGAGGGGATGAGCAGTTCTTC. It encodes CSARGLLAGGDEQFF.

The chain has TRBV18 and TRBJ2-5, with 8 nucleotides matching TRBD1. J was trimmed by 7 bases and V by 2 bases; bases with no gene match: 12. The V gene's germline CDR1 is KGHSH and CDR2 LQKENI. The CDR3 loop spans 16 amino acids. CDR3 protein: CASSPMGQVDIVTQYF. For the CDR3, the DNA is TGTGCCAGCTCACCAATGGGACAGGTCGATATCGTGACCCAGTACTTC.

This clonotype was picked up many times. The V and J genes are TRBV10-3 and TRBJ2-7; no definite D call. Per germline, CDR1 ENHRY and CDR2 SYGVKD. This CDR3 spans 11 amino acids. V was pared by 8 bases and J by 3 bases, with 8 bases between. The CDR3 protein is CAIGFNYEQYF. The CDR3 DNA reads TGTGCCATCGGTTTCAACTACGAGCAGTACTTC.

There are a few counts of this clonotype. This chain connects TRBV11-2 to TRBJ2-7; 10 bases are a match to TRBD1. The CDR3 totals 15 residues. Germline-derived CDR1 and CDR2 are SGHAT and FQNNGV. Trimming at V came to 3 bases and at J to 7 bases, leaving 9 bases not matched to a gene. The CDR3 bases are TGTGCCAGCAGCTTCGGGGCGACAGGGGGCGGAGAGCAGTACTTC. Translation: CASSFGATGGGEQYF.

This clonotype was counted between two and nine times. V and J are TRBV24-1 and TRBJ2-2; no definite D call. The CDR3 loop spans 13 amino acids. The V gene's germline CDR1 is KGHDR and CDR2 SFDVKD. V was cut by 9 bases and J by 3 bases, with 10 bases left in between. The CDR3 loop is CATRLGYTGELFF. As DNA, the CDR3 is TGTGCCACCCGTCTCGGGTACACCGGGGAGCTGTTTTTT.

The CDR3 loop is CSVDRLAGVSTYNEQFF. The CDR3 nucleotides are TGCAGCGTTGACCGGCTAGCGGGAGTTTCCACCTACAATGAGCAGTTCTTC. The chain employs TRBV29-1 and TRBJ2-1; the match to TRBD2 covers 10 bases. Germline V gives CDR1 SQVTM, CDR2 ANQGSEA. Trimming cost V 3 bases and J 2 bases; bases outside gene matches: 10. The CDR3 has 17 residues.

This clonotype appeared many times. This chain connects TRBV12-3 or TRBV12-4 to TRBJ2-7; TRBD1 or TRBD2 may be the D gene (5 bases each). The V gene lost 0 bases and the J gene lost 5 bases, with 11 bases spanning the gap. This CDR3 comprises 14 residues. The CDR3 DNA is TGTGCCAGCAGTTTAGCGAGGGGTCAGGACGAGCAGTACTTC. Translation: CASSLARGQDEQYF.

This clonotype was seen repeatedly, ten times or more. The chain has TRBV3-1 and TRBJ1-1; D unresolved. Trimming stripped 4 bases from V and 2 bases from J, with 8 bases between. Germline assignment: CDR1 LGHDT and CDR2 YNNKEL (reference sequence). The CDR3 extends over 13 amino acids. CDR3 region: CASSPTANTEAFF. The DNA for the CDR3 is TGTGCCAGCAGCCCCACAGCAAACACTGAAGCTTTCTTT.